A single sample gave rise to the 15 T cell receptor beta chains below, sequenced in a study of cytomegalovirus exposure and HLA in healthy donors (dated 2017 in TCRdb). The library was made by the immunoSEQ multiplex PCR assay. The multiplex PCR relied on a mix of 60 forward primers for TCR Vbeta segments and 13 reverse primers for TCR Jbeta segments. In its TCRdb copy, this immuneACCESS table keeps in-frame sequences only and misses some clones. Where compared with another copy, unresolved V genes explain less than half of these, and the others have no known cause. The sample records under 150,000 clones, roughly 84% of which are singletons. The top ten clones comprise less than 3.5% of the sample. Sample: PBMCs. These receptors all stem from a man in his forties or fifties in good health and CMV-seronegative.

This clone was found once. The chain is built from TRBV30 and TRBJ1-6; D is perhaps TRBD1 (6 bases). The germline V gene has CDR1 GTSNPN and CDR2 SVGIG (reference sequence). V lost 1 base and J 9 bases, leaving 10 bases between the germline ends. The CDR3 contains 13 residues. The CDR3 nucleotides read TGTGCCTGGAGTGGAGGGGGGGGTTCACCCCTCCACTTT. The encoded protein is CAWSGGGGSPLHF.

A remark on this clone: A junction end diverges from the germline sequence, so it may reflect a read error. V gene TRBV7-7 combines with J gene TRBJ2-5; weak D call: TRBD2 (5 bases). This CDR3 spans 13 amino acids. Germline CDR1 and CDR2: SSHAT and FNYEAQ (reference sequence). CDR3 DNA sequence: TGTGCTAGCAGCTTTGAGGGTCCCGAGACCCAGTACTTC. It yields the protein CASSFEGPETQYF.

This rearrangement joins TRBV6-1 to TRBJ1-4; D is possibly TRBD1 (5 bases). Germline lookup yields CDR1 MNHNS and CDR2 SASEGT. The length of the CDR3 is 14 residues. Trimming removed 2 bases from V and 5 bases from J, with 9 bases in between. The CDR3 nucleotides read TGTGCCAGCAGTGAAAGGGGCTTCAATGAAAAACTGTTTTTT. Protein sequence: CASSERGFNEKLFF.

Here the CDR3 reads CASSSGGRYNEQFF. CDR3 sequence (DNA): TGCGCCAGCAGCTCTGGAGGGAGGTACAATGAGCAGTTCTTC. The chain has TRBV5-1 and TRBJ2-1, with TRBD2 as a possible D gene (6 bases). This CDR3 is built from 14 residues. The V and J ends lost 3 bases and 4 bases respectively, with 11 bases between them. CDR1 is SGHRS and CDR2 is YFSETQ in the germline V gene.

V gene TRBV2 combines with J gene TRBJ1-2, with D possibly TRBD1 on 5 matching bases. The germline gives CDR1 SNHLY, CDR2 FYNNEI. This CDR3 comprises 13 residues. Between the trimmed V and J ends, which lost 4 bases and 7 bases, there was a span of 13 bases. The CDR3 sequence: CASSAQGAGGYTF. In DNA, the CDR3 is TGTGCCAGCAGTGCACAAGGGGCAGGTGGCTACACCTTC.

This clone has only one observation. The rearrangement links TRBV29-1 to TRBJ2-1, with 7 bases matching TRBD1. The junction had 6 bases not matched to a gene; V was cut back by 7 bases and J by 6 bases. The CDR3 loop spans 12 amino acids. Germline V CDR1 and CDR2: SQVTM, ANQGSEA. The CDR3 DNA sequence: TGCAGCGAGACACAGGGGTTCAATGAGCAGTTCTTC. Translated, it gives CSETQGFNEQFF.

The J gene is TRBJ1-4, the V gene TRBV2, with D perhaps TRBD1 (6 bases). Trimming took off 3 bases at V and 0 bases at J, with 11 bases between the two ends. Germline V lookup: CDR1 SNHLY, CDR2 FYNNEI. CDR3 length: 16 residues. For the CDR3, the DNA is TGTGCCAGCAGTGATCCCCGACAGGCAACTAATGAAAAACTGTTTTTT. It is translated as CASSDPRQATNEKLFF.

CDR3 DNA: TGTGCCAGCAGTTACGTTATGGGGGCAGGGGAGACCCAGTACTTC. Its translation is CASSYVMGAGETQYF. The chain carries TRBV6-6 and TRBJ2-5; possibly TRBD1 for D (6 bases). The V end was cut by 2 bases, the J end by 5 bases, with 15 bases between. The V gene's germline CDR1 is MNHNY and CDR2 SVGAGI (reference sequence). The CDR3 extends over 15 amino acids.

J is TRBJ2-7 and V is TRBV27; a weak D match, TRBD2 (5 bases). V was pared by 5 bases and J by 3 bases, with 14 bases between. The CDR3 consists of 14 residues. Germline values: CDR1 MNHEY, CDR2 SMNVEV (reference sequence). The CDR3, as DNA: TGTGCCAGCAGTGAGGCCGGACTGAACTACGAGCAGTACTTC. This encodes CASSEAGLNYEQYF.

In its sample, this clone was seen once. CDR3 sequence reads: CASSLRGQVGGYTF. The CDR3 coding sequence is TGTGCCAGCAGCTTAAGGGGGCAAGTCGGTGGCTACACCTTC. V is TRBV7-9 and J is TRBJ1-2; TRBD1 matches 7 bases. Losses at the gene ends were 2 bases for V and 7 bases for J; bases not matched to a gene: 7. The CDR3 is 14 residues long. Germline lookup yields CDR1 SEHNR and CDR2 FQNEAQ (reference sequence).

The rearrangement uses TRBV14 and TRBJ1-3; D is uncertain. V was cut by 6 bases and J by 9 bases, with 12 bases left in between. Germline CDR1 is SGHDN and CDR2 is FVKESK. CDR3 size: 12 residues. The CDR3 DNA is TGTGCCAGCAGTCCCGGGTTGGGCACCATATATTTT. This translates into CASSPGLGTIYF.

The V gene is TRBV6-1, the J gene TRBJ1-2; a weak D match, TRBD1 (6 bases). CDR1 is MNHNS, CDR2 SASEGT, per germline. This CDR3 region has 15 residues. Deletions cut 0 bases from V and 6 bases from J, with 14 bases between. In DNA, the CDR3 is TGTGCCAGCAGTGAAGCACCTGGGGGCGTCGATGGCTACACCTTC. It translates to CASSEAPGGVDGYTF.

V is TRBV4-1 and J is TRBJ2-3; D perhaps matches TRBD2 (5 bases). The CDR3 contains 14 residues. Germline V CDR1 and CDR2: MGHRA, YSYEKL. Trimming left V 4 bases short and J 4 bases short, with 12 bases between. CDR3 sequence (DNA): TGCGCCAGCAGCCCACCGTCCGGGGCAGATACGCAGTATTTT. It translates to CASSPPSGADTQYF.

The table lists this clone with a few counts. The chain employs TRBV13 and TRBJ2-7; D gene unclear. Trimming removed 0 bases at V and 1 base at J, with 7 bases between. There are 14 residues in the CDR3. Germline CDR1 and CDR2: PRHDT and FYEKMQ (reference sequence). CDR3 loop: CASSLGTLSYEQYF. The CDR3 coding sequence is TGTGCCAGCAGCTTAGGGACATTGTCCTACGAGCAGTACTTC.

The chain links TRBV19 to TRBJ2-6; TRBD1 might be the D (5 bases). Germline values: CDR1 LNHDA, CDR2 SQIVND (reference sequence). CDR3 length: 17 residues. With 3 bases removed from V and 0 bases from J, the gap between germline ends came to 12 bases. CDR3 in amino acids: CASSMRQGGSGANVLTF. The DNA for the CDR3 is TGTGCCAGTAGTATGAGGCAGGGCGGCTCTGGGGCCAACGTCCTGACTTTC.